The clone carrying this T cell receptor beta chain was observed a handful of times. This could be a read error, since a much larger clone is one nucleotide away. The sample is drawn from a study of metastatic and nonmetastatic thyroid tumors. TCRdb re-analyzed the PCR reads through MiXCR. Of roughly 12,000 clones in the sample, more than 25% were seen once. Every patient underwent thyroid surgery untreated. Trimming left V 0 bases short and J 8 bases short, with 16 bases between. The germline V gene encodes CDR1 DFQATT and CDR2 SNEGSKA (reference sequence). The CDR3 extends over 15 amino acids. The sequencing sample was made of adjacent normal tissue. This chain joins TRBV20-1 and TRBJ1-4; D perhaps matches TRBD1 (5 bases). The sequence came from a male donor with papillary thyroid cancer or a benign thyroid nodule (not recorded which). Some clones in this sample may be carry-over from other donors' samples. The CDR3 DNA reads as TGCAGTGCTAGAGAGTCCCAGGACATCGTCGAAAAACTGTTTTTT. Its protein product is CSARESQDIVEKLFF.